This TCR beta chain was identified during a study of T-cell reconstitution after alpha-beta-depleted transplantation in children. Unique molecular identifiers were incorporated when the TCRbeta library was constructed. TCRdb itself ran the PCR reads through MiXCR, one entry per CDR3 protein. The sample holds more than 450,000 distinct CDR3 sequences; approximately 16% are singletons and the top ten take 2.5% to 3.5%. Germline V gene data show CDR1 as SGHRS and CDR2 as YFSETQ. The CDR3 is 14 amino acids. Between the trimmed V and J ends, which lost 1 base and 6 bases, there was a span of 14 bases. This chain connects TRBV5-1 to TRBJ2-7; possibly TRBD2 for D (7 bases). The sample here was PBMCs from the stem cell graft donor, taken from the stem cell graft. This receptor was obtained from a human donor who donated a stem cell graft to a child with acute lymphoblastic leukemia. The CDR3 region is CASSLKVGGGEQYF. In DNA, the CDR3 is TGCGCCAGCAGCTTGAAGGTAGGGGGGGGCGAGCAGTACTTC.